This entry describes one T cell receptor beta chain. The data were obtained in a study of blood T cell repertoires in COVID-19. Looking at the study overall: The United States, Italy and Spain were the sources of the acute and convalescent COVID-19 samples. Nucleic acid was either cDNA or gDNA, and it came from T cells, B-cell-depleted T cells, or PBMCs.

In the source study's methods: Reference gene primers were amplified, and this amplification served to estimate nucleated cell counts. Only in-frame clones appear in the TCRdb table, and some are missing; sequencing was by immunoSEQ multiplex PCR. That table supplies the V and J calls and clone size; D and trimming were determined from the DNA. The repertoire holds 110,000 or so clones, with 85% to 90% as singletons. This TCR derives from a woman in her fifties or sixties with acute or convalescent COVID-19. Sequences were obtained from peripheral blood.

The CDR3 coding sequence is TGTGCCAGCAGTGTGTTGCAGGGGGTCCGGAATGGCTACACCTTC. Translated: CASSVLQGVRNGYTF. This chain uses TRBV28 with TRBJ1-2; 7 bases line up with TRBD1. Germline V gene lookup returns CDR1 MDHEN and CDR2 SYDVKM. The CDR3 sequence is 15 residues long. V gave up 5 bases and J gave up 6 bases; unmatched junction bases: 12.